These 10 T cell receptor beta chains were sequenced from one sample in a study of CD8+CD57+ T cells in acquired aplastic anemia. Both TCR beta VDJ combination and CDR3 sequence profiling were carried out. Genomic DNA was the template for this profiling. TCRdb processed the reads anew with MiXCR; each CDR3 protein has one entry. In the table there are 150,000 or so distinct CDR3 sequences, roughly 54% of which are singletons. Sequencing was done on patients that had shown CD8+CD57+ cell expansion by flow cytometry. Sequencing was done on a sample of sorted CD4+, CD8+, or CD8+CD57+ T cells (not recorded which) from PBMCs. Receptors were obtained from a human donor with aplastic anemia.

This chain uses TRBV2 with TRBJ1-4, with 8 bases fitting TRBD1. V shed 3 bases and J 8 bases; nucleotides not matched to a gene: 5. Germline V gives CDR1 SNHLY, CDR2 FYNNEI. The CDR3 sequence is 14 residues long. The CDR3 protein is CASSEQGAREKLFF. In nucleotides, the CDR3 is TGTGCCAGCAGTGAGCAGGGGGCGAGAGAAAAACTGTTTTTT.

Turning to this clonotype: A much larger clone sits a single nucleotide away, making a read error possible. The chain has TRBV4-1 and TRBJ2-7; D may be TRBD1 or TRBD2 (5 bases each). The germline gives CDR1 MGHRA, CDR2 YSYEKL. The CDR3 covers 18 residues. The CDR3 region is CASSQGQWGEGPAYEQHF. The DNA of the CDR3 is TGCGCCAGCAGCCAAGGTCAGTGGGGAGAGGGGCCGGCCTACGAGCAGCACTTC.

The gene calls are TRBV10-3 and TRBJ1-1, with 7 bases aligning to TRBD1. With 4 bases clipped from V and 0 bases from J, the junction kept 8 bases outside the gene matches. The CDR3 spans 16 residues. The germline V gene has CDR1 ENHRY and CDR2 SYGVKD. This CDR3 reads CAISVSTGQLNTEAFF. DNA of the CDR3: TGTGCCATCAGTGTTTCGACAGGGCAACTGAACACTGAAGCTTTCTTT.

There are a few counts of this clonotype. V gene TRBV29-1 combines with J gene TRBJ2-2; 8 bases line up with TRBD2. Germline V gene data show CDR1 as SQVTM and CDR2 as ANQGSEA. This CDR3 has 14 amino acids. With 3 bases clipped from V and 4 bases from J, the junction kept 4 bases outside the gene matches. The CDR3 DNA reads TGCAGCGTTGATATAGCGGGGACCACCGGGGAGCTGTTTTTT. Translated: CSVDIAGTTGELFF.

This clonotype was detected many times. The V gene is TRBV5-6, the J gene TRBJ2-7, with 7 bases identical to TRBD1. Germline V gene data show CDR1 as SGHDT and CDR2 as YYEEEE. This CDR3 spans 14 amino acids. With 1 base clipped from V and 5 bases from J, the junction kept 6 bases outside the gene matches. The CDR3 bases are TGTGCCAGCAGCTTGAACCAGGGGGTTGACGAGCAGTACTTC. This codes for CASSLNQGVDEQYF.

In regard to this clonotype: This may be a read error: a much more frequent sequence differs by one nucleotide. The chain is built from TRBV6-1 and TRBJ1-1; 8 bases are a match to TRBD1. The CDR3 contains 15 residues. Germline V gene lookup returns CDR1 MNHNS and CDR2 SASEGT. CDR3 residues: CASRDQDRVNTKAFF. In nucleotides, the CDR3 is TGTGCCAGCAGGGACCAGGACAGGGTGAACACTAAAGCTTTCTTT.

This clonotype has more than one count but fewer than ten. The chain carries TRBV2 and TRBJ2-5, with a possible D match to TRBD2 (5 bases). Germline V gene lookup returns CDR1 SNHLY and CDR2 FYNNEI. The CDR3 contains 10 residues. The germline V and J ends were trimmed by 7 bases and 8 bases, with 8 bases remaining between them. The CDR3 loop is CASTSGTQYF. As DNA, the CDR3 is TGTGCCAGCACCAGCGGTACCCAGTACTTC.

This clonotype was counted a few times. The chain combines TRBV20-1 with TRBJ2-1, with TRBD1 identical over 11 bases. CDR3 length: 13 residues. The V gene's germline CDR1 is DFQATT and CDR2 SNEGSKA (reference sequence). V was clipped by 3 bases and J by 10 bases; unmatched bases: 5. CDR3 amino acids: CSASGQGAVEQFF. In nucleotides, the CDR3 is TGCAGTGCTAGTGGACAGGGGGCGGTCGAGCAGTTCTTC.

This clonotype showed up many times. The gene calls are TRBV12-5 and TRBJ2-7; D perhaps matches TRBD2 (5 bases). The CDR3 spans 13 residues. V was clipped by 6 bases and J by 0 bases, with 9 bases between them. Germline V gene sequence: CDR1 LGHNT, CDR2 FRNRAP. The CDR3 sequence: CASGRGSSYEQYF. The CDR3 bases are TGTGCTAGTGGCCGCGGGTCCTCCTACGAGCAGTACTTC.

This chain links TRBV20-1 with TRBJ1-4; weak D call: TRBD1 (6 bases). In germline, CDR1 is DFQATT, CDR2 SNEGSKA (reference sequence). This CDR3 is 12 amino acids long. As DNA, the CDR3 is TGCAGCCCCGGGCAGGGGAATGAAAAACTGTTTTTT. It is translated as CSPGQGNEKLFF.